This T cell receptor (beta chain) derives from a study of T cell responses to AZD1222 COVID-19 vaccine. At the level of the study: Second-dose timings of about 4 or about 12 weeks were pooled.

This clone is medium-sized (0.01 to 0.1%) within its sample. Antigen specificity is unknown. TCRdb's copy holds only in-frame clones and misses some; the assay was immunoSEQ multiplex PCR. The table has about 67,000 clones, approximately 80% seen once; the top ten hold 21%. Study-wide findings and caveats: Baseline serostatus was positive in only six AZD1222 recipients.

With 5 bases removed from V and 1 base from J, the gap between germline ends came to 17 bases. The CDR3 extends over 16 amino acids. Per the germline V gene, CDR1 is LNHDA and CDR2 is SQIVND (reference sequence). The TCR sequence derives from an adult in good health. The chain couples TRBV19 to TRBJ1-1; D gene uncertain. Sequences were derived from peripheral blood, sampled on day 0 of AZD1222 vaccination. The CDR3, as DNA: TGTGCCAGTAGTTCGAAGGTCTATCGAGGGAACACTGAAGCTTTCTTT. Translating gives CASSSKVYRGNTEAFF. Filled out from reference TRBV19 and TRBJ1-1, the complete variable domain reads DGGITQSPKYLFRKEGQNVTLSCEQNLNHDAMYWYRQDPGQGLRLIYYSQIVNDFQKGDIAEGYSVSREKKESFPLTVTSAQKNPTAFYLCASSSKVYRGNTEAFFGQGTRLTVV.